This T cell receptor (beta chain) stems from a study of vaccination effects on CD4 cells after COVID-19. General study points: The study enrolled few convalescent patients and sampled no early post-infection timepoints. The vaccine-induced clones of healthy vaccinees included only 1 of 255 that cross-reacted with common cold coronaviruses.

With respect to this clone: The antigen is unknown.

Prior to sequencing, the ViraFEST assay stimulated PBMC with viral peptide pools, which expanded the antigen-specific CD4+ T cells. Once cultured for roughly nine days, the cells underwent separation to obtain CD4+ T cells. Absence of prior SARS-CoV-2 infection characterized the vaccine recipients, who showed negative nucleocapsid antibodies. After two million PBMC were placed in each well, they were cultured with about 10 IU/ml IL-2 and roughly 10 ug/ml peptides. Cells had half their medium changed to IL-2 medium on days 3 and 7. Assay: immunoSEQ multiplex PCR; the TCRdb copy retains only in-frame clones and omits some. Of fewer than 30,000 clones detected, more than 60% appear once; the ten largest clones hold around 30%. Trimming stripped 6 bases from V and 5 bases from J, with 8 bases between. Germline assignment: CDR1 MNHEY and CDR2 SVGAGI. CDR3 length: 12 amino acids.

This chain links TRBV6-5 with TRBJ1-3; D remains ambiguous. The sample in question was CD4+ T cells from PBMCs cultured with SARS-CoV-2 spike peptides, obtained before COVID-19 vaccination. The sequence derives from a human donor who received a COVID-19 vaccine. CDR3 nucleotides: TGTGCCAGCAGGCGCGGAAGAAACACCATATATTTT. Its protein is CASRRGRNTIYF.